This entry is about one T cell receptor (beta chain). Its antigen is not identified. This sample is drawn from a study of blood T cells in healthy people across ages. PCR was performed a second time for about 7 to 12 cycles using a sample-barcoded 5' primer and a J-beta primer mix. The yield of each sample was at least 3 million CDR3-containing paired-end reads. TCRdb reprocessed the 5' RACE reads with MiXCR, giving one entry per CDR3 protein. This table holds approximately 800,000 distinct CDR3 sequences, more than 45% found once. CDR3 length: 14 amino acids. V was clipped by 2 bases and J by 1 base, with 8 bases between them. Germline assignment: CDR1 MNHEY and CDR2 SVGEGT. Points from the study as a whole: Nothing was known about donor CMV status, and this possibly confounded expanded clonotype changes. Estimates of diversity drawn from one million T cells were considered underestimates. Long-lived donors exceeded aged donors in naive CD4+ cells and diversity.

The rearrangement uses TRBV6-2 or TRBV6-3 and TRBJ1-1; a possible D gene is TRBD1 (6 bases). This TCR came from a man aged 30 to 45 in good health. Sequencing was done on a sample of blood. The DNA of the CDR3 is TGTGCCAGCAGTTACGGACAGCCGAACACTGAAGCTTTCTTT. It encodes CASSYGQPNTEAFF.